This record covers a single T cell receptor beta chain. The J segment lost 2 bases and the V segment lost 6 bases, leaving 4 bases of the junction unmatched. Germline loops: CDR1 SNHLY, CDR2 FYNNEI. CDR3 length: 14 amino acids. Here immunoSEQ multiplex PCR was the method, and the copy in TCRdb shows in-frame clones only, minus some. The sample lists more than 80,000 clones; around 86% were seen once. This record belongs to a study of blood T cell repertoires in COVID-19. At the level of the study: Sites across the United States, Italy and Spain contributed samples from acute and convalescent COVID-19. The analysed material was cDNA or gDNA that came from T cells, B-cell-depleted T cells, or PBMCs.

The receptor was derived from a woman between 65 and 79 years old with acute or convalescent COVID-19. The chain is built from TRBV2 and TRBJ1-5, with 7 bases aligning to TRBD1. The sample consisted of peripheral blood. Here the CDR3 DNA reads TGTGCCAGCAGAAGGGGGCTGGGCAATCAGCCCCAGCATTTT. This gives the protein CASRRGLGNQPQHF.